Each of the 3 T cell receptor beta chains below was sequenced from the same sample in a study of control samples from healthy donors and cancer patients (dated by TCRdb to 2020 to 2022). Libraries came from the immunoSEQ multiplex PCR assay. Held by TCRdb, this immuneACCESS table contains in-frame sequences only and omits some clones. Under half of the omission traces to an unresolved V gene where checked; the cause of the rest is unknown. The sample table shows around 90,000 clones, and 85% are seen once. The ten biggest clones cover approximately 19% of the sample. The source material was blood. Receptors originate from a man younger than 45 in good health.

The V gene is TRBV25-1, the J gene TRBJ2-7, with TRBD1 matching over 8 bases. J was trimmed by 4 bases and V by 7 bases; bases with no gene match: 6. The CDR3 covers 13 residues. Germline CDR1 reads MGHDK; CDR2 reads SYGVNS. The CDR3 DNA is TGTGCCAGCAAAGGACAGGGCAGGTACGAGCAGTACTTC. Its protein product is CASKGQGRYEQYF.

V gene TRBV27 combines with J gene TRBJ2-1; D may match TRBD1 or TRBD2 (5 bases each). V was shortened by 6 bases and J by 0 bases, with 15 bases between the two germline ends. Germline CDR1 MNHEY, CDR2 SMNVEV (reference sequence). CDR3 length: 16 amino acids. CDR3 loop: CASRGVGDSSYNEQFF. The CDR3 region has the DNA TGTGCCAGCAGGGGGGTTGGGGATAGCTCCTACAATGAGCAGTTCTTC.

CDR3 nucleotides: TGTGCCAGCAGCGACGTACTATCTAACTATGGCTACACCTTC. It specifies CASSDVLSNYGYTF. The chain joins TRBV7-8 to TRBJ1-2; D remains ambiguous. The V gene lost 5 bases and the J gene lost 0 bases, with 10 bases spanning the gap. The CDR3 length is 14 residues. Per the germline V gene, CDR1 is SGHVS and CDR2 is FQNEAQ.